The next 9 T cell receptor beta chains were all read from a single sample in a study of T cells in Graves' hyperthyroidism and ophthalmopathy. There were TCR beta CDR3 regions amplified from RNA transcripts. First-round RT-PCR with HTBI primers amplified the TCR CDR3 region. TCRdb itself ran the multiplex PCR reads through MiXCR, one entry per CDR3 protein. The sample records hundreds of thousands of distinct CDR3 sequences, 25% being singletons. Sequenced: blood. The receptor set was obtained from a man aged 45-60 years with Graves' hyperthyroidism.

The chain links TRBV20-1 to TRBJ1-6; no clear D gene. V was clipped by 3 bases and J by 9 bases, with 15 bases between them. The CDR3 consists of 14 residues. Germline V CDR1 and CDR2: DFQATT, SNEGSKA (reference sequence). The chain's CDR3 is CSARTGSIGSPLHF. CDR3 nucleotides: TGCAGTGCTAGGACGGGGAGTATCGGTTCACCCCTCCACTTT.

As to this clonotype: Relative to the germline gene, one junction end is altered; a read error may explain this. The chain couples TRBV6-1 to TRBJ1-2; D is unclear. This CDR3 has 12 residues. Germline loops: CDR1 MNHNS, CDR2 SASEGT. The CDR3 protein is CASSEGFGGYTF. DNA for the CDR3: TGTGCCAGCAGCGAAGGCTTTGGGGGCTACACCTTC.

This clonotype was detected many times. CDR3 nucleotides: TGCGCCAGCAGCTTCCAACCCACAGATACGCAGTATTTT. Its protein product is CASSFQPTDTQYF. The rearrangement joins TRBV5-1 to TRBJ2-3; no clear D. Looked up from germline, CDR1 is SGHRS and CDR2 is YFSETQ. Trimming left V 2 bases short and J 2 bases short, with 6 bases between. The length of the CDR3 is 13 residues.

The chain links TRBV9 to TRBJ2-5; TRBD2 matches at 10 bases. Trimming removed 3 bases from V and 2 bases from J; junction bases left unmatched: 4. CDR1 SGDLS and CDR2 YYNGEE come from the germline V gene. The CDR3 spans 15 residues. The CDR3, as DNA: TGTGCCAGCAGCGACGGACTAGCGGAACAAGAGACCCAGTACTTC. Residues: CASSDGLAEQETQYF.

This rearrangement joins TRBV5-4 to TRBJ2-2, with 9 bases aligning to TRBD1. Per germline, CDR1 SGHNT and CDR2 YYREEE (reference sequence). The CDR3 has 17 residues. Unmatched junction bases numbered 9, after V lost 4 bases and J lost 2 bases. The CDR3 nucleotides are TGTGCCAGCAGCGTCCGGACAGGGGCCAAAAACACCGGGGAGCTGTTTTTT. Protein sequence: CASSVRTGAKNTGELFF.

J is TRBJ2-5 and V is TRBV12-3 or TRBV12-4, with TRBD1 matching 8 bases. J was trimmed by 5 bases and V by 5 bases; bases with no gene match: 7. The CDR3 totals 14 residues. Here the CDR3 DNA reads TGTGCCAGCAGTCTCAGGGGGCGCTTGGAGACCCAGTACTTC. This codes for CASSLRGRLETQYF.

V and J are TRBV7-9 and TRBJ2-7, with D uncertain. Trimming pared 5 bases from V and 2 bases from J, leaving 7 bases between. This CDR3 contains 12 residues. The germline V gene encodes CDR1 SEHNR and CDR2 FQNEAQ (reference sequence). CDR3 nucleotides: TGTGCCAGCAGCGGATACACCTACGAGCAGTACTTC. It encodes CASSGYTYEQYF.

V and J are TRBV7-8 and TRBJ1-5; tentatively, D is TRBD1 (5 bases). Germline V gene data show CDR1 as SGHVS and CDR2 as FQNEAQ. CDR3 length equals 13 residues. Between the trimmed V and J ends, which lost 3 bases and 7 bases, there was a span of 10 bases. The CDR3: CASSFGGEQPQHF. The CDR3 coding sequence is TGTGCCAGCAGCTTTGGGGGTGAGCAGCCCCAGCATTTT.

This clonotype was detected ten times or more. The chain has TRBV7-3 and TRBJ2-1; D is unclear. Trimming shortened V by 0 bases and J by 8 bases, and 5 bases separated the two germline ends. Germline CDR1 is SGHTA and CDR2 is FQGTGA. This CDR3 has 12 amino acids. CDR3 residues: CASSLTHDEQFF. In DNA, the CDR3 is TGTGCCAGCAGCTTAACCCATGATGAGCAGTTCTTC. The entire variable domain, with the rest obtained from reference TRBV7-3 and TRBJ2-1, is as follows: GAGVSQTPSNKVTEKGKYVELRCDPISGHTALYWYRQSLGQGPEFLIYFQGTGAADDSGLPNDRFFAVRPEGSVSTLKIQRTERGDSAVYLCASSLTHDEQFFGPGTRLTVL.